Below are 15 T cell receptor beta chains sequenced from a single sample in a study of T cell responses to AZD1222 COVID-19 vaccine. Some clones are missing from TCRdb's copy, which holds only in-frame ones; the method was immunoSEQ multiplex PCR. The sample holds about 92,000 clones, around 90% seen once. Sequencing was performed on peripheral blood, taken on day 0 of MenACWY control vaccination. The receptor source for this set is an adult in good health.

This rearrangement joins TRBV6-2 or TRBV6-3 to TRBJ2-3; possible D gene TRBD1, 6 bases. CDR3 size: 15 residues. Trimming removed 5 bases at V and 3 bases at J, with 15 bases between. The germline CDR1 and CDR2 sequences are MNHEY and SVGEGT. The chain's CDR3 is CASSQYRVVTDTQYF. The DNA of the CDR3 is TGTGCCAGCAGTCAGTACAGGGTTGTAACAGATACGCAGTATTTT.

The V call is TRBV18, the J call TRBJ2-7; a possible D gene is TRBD2 (6 bases). Trimming shortened V by 2 bases and J by 8 bases, and 16 bases separated the two germline ends. The CDR3 extends over 14 amino acids. Germline-derived CDR1 and CDR2 are KGHSH and LQKENI. The DNA of the CDR3 is TGTGCCAGCTCACCAGGGACGCCGGGAGAGCAGCAGTACTTC. Translating gives CASSPGTPGEQQYF.

This chain's CDR3 is CASTAVGPETQYF. The DNA of the CDR3 is TGTGCCAGCACCGCCGTGGGGCCTGAGACCCAGTACTTC. The chain is built from TRBV7-8 and TRBJ2-5, with a possible D match to TRBD1 (5 bases). Germline CDR1 SGHVS, CDR2 FQNEAQ. V shed 7 bases and J shed 5 bases, with 14 bases lying between them. CDR3 length equals 13 residues.

The chain is built from TRBV7-9 and TRBJ1-1; D uncertain. From germline, CDR1 is SEHNR and CDR2 FQNEAQ (reference sequence). This CDR3 has 15 amino acids. V dropped 5 bases and J dropped 6 bases, with 19 bases sitting between them. The DNA for the CDR3 is TGTGCCAGCAGCCCGCCCCGGGTGGAAGGCCCTGAAGCTTTCTTT. This gives the protein CASSPPRVEGPEAFF.

The V call is TRBV25-1, the J call TRBJ1-1; the D is unclear. Trimming cost V 4 bases and J 5 bases, with 11 bases left between them. Germline values: CDR1 MGHDK, CDR2 SYGVNS. The CDR3 is 13 amino acids. CDR3 amino acids: CASSGRVGTEAFF. The CDR3 region has the DNA TGTGCCAGCAGTGGTAGGGTTGGGACTGAAGCTTTCTTT.

This chain connects TRBV3-1 (or the pseudogene TRBV3-2) to TRBJ2-3, with D possibly being TRBD1 or TRBD2 (5 bases each). The CDR3 is made up of 17 amino acids. The germline V and J ends were trimmed by 0 bases and 0 bases, with 13 bases remaining between them. CDR1 LGHDT and CDR2 YNNKEL come from the germline V gene (reference sequence). DNA for the CDR3: TGTGCCAGCAGCCAAGATGTCGGGGCCCCTAGCACAGATACGCAGTATTTT. This codes for CASSQDVGAPSTDTQYF.

CDR3 loop: CASSFLPRDRATSSYEQYF. The DNA for the CDR3 is TGTGCCAGCAGCTTTTTACCTCGGGACAGGGCCACTAGCTCCTACGAGCAGTACTTC. The chain carries TRBV7-8 and TRBJ2-7; 9 positions match TRBD1. The germline V gene encodes CDR1 SGHVS and CDR2 FQNEAQ. Trimming cost V 3 bases and J 0 bases; bases outside gene matches: 15. This CDR3 has 19 residues.

The chain recombines TRBV18 with TRBJ1-3; D not certain. The germline V gene has CDR1 KGHSH and CDR2 LQKENI. The CDR3 consists of 20 residues. The V end lost 3 bases, the J end lost 0 bases, and 24 bases lay between the germline ends. Written as DNA, the CDR3 is TGTGCCAGCTCACCGTTCTTGATGGACCGTACCCTTAACTCTGGAAACACCATATATTTT. This encodes CASSPFLMDRTLNSGNTIYF.

This chain connects TRBV6-5 to TRBJ1-3; tentatively, D is TRBD1 (6 bases). There are 15 residues in the CDR3. Between the trimmed V and J ends, which lost 2 bases and 2 bases, there was a span of 10 bases. Germline CDR1 and CDR2: MNHEY and SVGAGI. The CDR3 spells CASSYDRTAGNTIYF. For the CDR3, the DNA is TGTGCCAGCAGTTACGACAGGACCGCTGGAAACACCATATATTTT.

The V and J genes are TRBV30 and TRBJ1-1, with TRBD1 identical over 7 bases. CDR1 is GTSNPN, CDR2 SVGIG, per germline (reference sequence). J gave up 5 bases and V 4 bases, and 16 bases lay outside the gene matches. This CDR3 is built from 16 residues. CDR3 sequence reads: CAWNPGGRQGRTEAFF. CDR3 in DNA: TGTGCCTGGAATCCTGGGGGACGACAGGGTCGGACTGAAGCTTTCTTT.

The gene calls are TRBV19 and TRBJ1-5; no reliable D call. V shed 1 base and J shed 7 bases, with 17 bases lying between them. The CDR3 runs to 16 residues. CDR1 and CDR2 from the germline V gene are LNHDA and SQIVND (reference sequence). The CDR3 loop is CASSIVGSGGGQPQHF. The CDR3 bases are TGTGCCAGTAGTATAGTGGGGTCAGGAGGAGGACAGCCCCAGCATTTT.

J is TRBJ1-2 and V is TRBV19; 7 bases line up with TRBD1. The V gene end was trimmed by 8 bases and the J gene end by 0 bases; junction bases not matched to a gene: 12. Germline V gives CDR1 LNHDA, CDR2 SQIVND (reference sequence). CDR3 size: 16 residues. CDR3 sequence: CASGGGGQTTNYGYTF. As DNA, the CDR3 is TGTGCCAGTGGCGGGGGGGGACAGACAACTAACTATGGCTACACCTTC.

The J gene is TRBJ1-2, the V gene TRBV19, with D possibly matching TRBD1 (5 bases). The germline gives CDR1 LNHDA, CDR2 SQIVND (reference sequence). The CDR3 loop spans 14 amino acids. V was clipped by 6 bases and J by 6 bases, with 17 bases between them. The CDR3 bases are TGTGCCAGTAGATCTCCGGGGCCGAGGAATGGCTACACCTTC. It encodes CASRSPGPRNGYTF.

This chain joins TRBV14 and TRBJ1-2; D is ambiguous. The germline V gene has CDR1 SGHDN and CDR2 FVKESK. The V gene lost 4 bases and the J gene lost 7 bases, with 19 bases spanning the gap. The CDR3 is 15 residues long. The CDR3 here is CASSPRVGSASGYTF. The CDR3 bases are TGTGCCAGCAGCCCCCGAGTGGGCAGCGCTAGTGGCTACACCTTC.

The rearrangement links TRBV5-1 to TRBJ1-4; D is possibly TRBD1 (5 bases). Trimming stripped 5 bases from V and 7 bases from J, with 15 bases between. Germline CDR1 and CDR2: SGHRS and YFSETQ. The CDR3 is made up of 14 amino acids. CDR3 residues: CASSPTSQGEKLFF. In nucleotides, the CDR3 is TGCGCCAGCAGTCCGACATCCCAGGGTGAAAAACTGTTTTTT.